A selection of T cell receptor beta chains follows, all from one sample in a study of identical twins. TCRdb used MiXCR to reprocess the 5' RACE reads, holding one entry per CDR3 protein. The sample lists over 500,000 distinct CDR3 sequences; approximately 22% were seen once. The data also belong to a second study, concerning T cells expressing NK-cell markers.

The sequencing sample was made of CD4+ T cells sorted from blood. Source of these receptors: a young woman in good health. Both conserved end residues are part of each CDR3. Each record gives: D gene, V gene, J gene, clone size, CDR3 protein, CDR3 DNA. A D gene is named only where the DNA matches it firmly. Rows give clone size only sometimes, using once, few, many, or a class for an expanded clone.

-,TRBV7-9,TRBJ2-1,-,CASNRENNEQFF,TGTGCCAGCAACAGGGAAAACAATGAGCAGTTCTTC
-,TRBV5-1,TRBJ2-5,few,CASSLVKWTKGGETQYF,TGCGCCAGCAGCTTGGTTAAATGGACAAAGGGAGGAGAGACCCAGTACTTC
-,TRBV5-1,TRBJ2-5,few,CASSIIQGRQTQYF,TGCGCCAGCAGCATCATCCAGGGGAGGCAGACCCAGTACTTC
-,TRBV4-2,TRBJ1-2,many,CASSQDVQGGNYGYTF,TGTGCCAGCAGCCAAGATGTACAAGGCGGCAACTATGGCTACACCTTC
-,TRBV15,TRBJ1-5,-,CATSDYRVNQPQHF,TGTGCCACCAGCGATTACCGGGTAAATCAGCCCCAGCATTTT
-,TRBV9,TRBJ2-5,-,CASSVGPLRETQYF,TGTGCCAGCAGCGTAGGGCCGTTGAGGGAGACCCAGTACTTC
-,TRBV7-3,TRBJ2-7,-,CASSLGTSQGEQYF,TGTGCCAGCAGCTTAGGAACCTCTCAAGGGGAGCAGTACTTC
TRBD2,TRBV4-2,TRBJ2-7,few,CASSFRAGAPYEQYF,TGTGCCAGCAGCTTCCGAGCGGGGGCCCCCTACGAGCAGTACTTC
-,TRBV12-3/TRBV12-4,TRBJ2-7,-,CASSLTLVYEQYF,TGTGCCAGCAGTTTAACGTTGGTGTACGAGCAGTACTTC
-,TRBV20-1,TRBJ2-1,-,CSADRPGTRGWGQFF,TGCAGTGCCGATCGGCCCGGGACCCGCGGCTGGGGGCAGTTCTTC
TRBD2,TRBV20-1,TRBJ2-1,few,CSARTGMWGRAGGSYNEQFF,TGCAGTGCTAGAACAGGGATGTGGGGGCGGGCGGGAGGATCCTACAATGAGCAGTTCTTC
-,TRBV6-4,TRBJ1-5,-,CASSDTGDGPQHF,TGTGCCAGCAGTGACACTGGGGACGGGCCCCAGCATTTT
TRBD2,TRBV6-5,TRBJ2-2,-,CASRLRGGLGTGELFF,TGTGCCAGCAGGTTACGGGGGGGATTGGGCACCGGGGAGCTGTTTTTT
-,TRBV29-1,TRBJ2-1,few,CSVESGIGNEQFF,TGCAGCGTCGAATCCGGGATTGGGAATGAGCAGTTCTTC
TRBD1,TRBV5-1,TRBJ2-7,-,CASSRAGTGFHEQYF,TGCGCCAGCAGCCGAGCCGGGACAGGCTTCCACGAGCAGTACTTC
TRBD2,TRBV29-1,TRBJ2-5,-,CSVDQRGDQETQYF,TGCAGCGTTGACCAGCGGGGAGACCAAGAGACCCAGTACTTC
-,TRBV6-1,TRBJ1-6,-,CASSEAPRQGNSPLHF,TGTGCCAGCAGTGAAGCGCCGAGGCAGGGTAACTCACCCCTCCACTTT
TRBD1,TRBV7-2,TRBJ1-2,many,CASSLQQGDYGYTF,TGTGCCAGCAGCTTACAACAGGGGGACTATGGCTACACCTTC
TRBD2,TRBV12-3/TRBV12-4,TRBJ2-2,many,CASRYRLAGGGELFF,TGTGCCAGCAGATATCGTCTAGCGGGAGGGGGGGAGCTGTTTTTT
-,TRBV5-1,TRBJ2-5,few,CASSPIGRGRETQYF,TGCGCCAGCAGCCCTATCGGCAGGGGAAGGGAGACCCAGTACTTC
-,TRBV24-1,TRBJ2-7,few,CATTARGGPYEQYF,TGTGCCACCACGGCCAGGGGGGGCCCCTACGAGCAGTACTTC
TRBD1,TRBV4-3,TRBJ1-2,few,CASSQDATGVVIYGYTF,TGCGCCAGCAGCCAAGATGCGACAGGGGTTGTAATCTATGGCTACACCTTC
-,TRBV7-7,TRBJ1-2,many,CASSPGLGPSNYGYTF,TGTGCTAGCAGCCCCGGATTGGGGCCCTCTAACTATGGCTACACCTTC
-,TRBV3-1,TRBJ1-1,-,CASSQDLLNTEAFF,TGTGCCAGCAGCCAAGATCTCTTGAACACTGAAGCTTTCTTT
-,TRBV27,TRBJ2-5,few,CASSFGLQRRTQYF,TGTGCCAGCAGTTTTGGCCTACAAAGGAGGACCCAGTACTTC
-,TRBV20-1,TRBJ2-7,few,CSARANSRGGQYF,TGCAGTGCTAGAGCCAACTCCAGGGGAGGGCAGTACTTC
-,TRBV12-3/TRBV12-4,TRBJ1-2,-,CASGRGGGYTF,TGTGCCAGCGGAAGGGGAGGTGGCTACACCTTC
-,TRBV30,TRBJ1-1,few,CAWSGQPNTEAFF,TGTGCCTGGAGCGGACAGCCGAACACTGAAGCTTTCTTT
-,TRBV12-3/TRBV12-4,TRBJ2-1,many,CASSLDAYNEQFF,TGTGCCAGCAGTTTGGACGCTTACAATGAGCAGTTCTTC
TRBD1,TRBV7-9,TRBJ2-1,few,CASIQSTGSGQFF,TGTGCCAGCATCCAATCGACAGGGTCAGGGCAGTTCTTC
-,TRBV15,TRBJ2-4,few,CATSSAPLDIQYF,TGTGCCACCAGCTCAGCCCCCTTGGACATTCAGTACTTC
TRBD1,TRBV15,TRBJ2-2,once,CATSGQGAGTGELFF,TGTGCCACCAGCGGACAGGGGGCCGGCACCGGGGAGCTGTTTTTT
-,TRBV12-3/TRBV12-4,TRBJ2-2,many,CASTTYGTKNTGELFF,TGTGCCAGCACCACATACGGGACAAAGAACACCGGGGAGCTGTTTTTT
TRBD2,TRBV29-1,TRBJ2-7,few,CSVYGLAGGGRYEQYF,TGCAGCGTATACGGACTAGCGGGAGGAGGAAGGTACGAGCAGTACTTC
-,TRBV7-3,TRBJ2-7,-,CASSSPLRGRNEQYF,TGTGCCAGCAGCTCACCCTTAAGGGGTAGGAACGAGCAGTACTTC
-,TRBV5-1,TRBJ1-5,few,CASAQPQHF,TGCGCCAGCGCTCAGCCCCAGCATTTT
-,TRBV9,TRBJ2-1,-,CASSVGPDYGNEQFF,TGTGCCAGCAGCGTAGGGCCAGACTATGGGAATGAGCAGTTCTTC
-,TRBV2,TRBJ2-1,-,CASREDYGSEQFF,TGTGCCAGCAGGGAGGACTACGGGTCTGAGCAGTTCTTC
TRBD1,TRBV12-3/TRBV12-4,TRBJ2-1,few,CASSNWDRAPSKFF,TGTGCCAGCAGTAATTGGGACAGAGCCCCGTCAAAGTTCTTC
-,TRBV6-5,TRBJ1-2,few,CASSYRGADYGYTF,TGTGCCAGCAGTTACCGGGGTGCTGACTATGGCTACACCTTC
TRBD2,TRBV20-1,TRBJ2-1,few,CSASRPGAGGRNEQFF,TGCAGTGCTAGTAGACCCGGGGCGGGGGGCCGGAATGAGCAGTTCTTC